Given below is one T cell receptor (beta chain) in context. Germline loops: CDR1 SNHLY, CDR2 FYNNEI. The CDR3 consists of 17 residues. V was clipped by 6 bases and J by 2 bases, with 22 bases between them. In the original processing: Researchers report that nucleated cell counts were estimated from reference gene primer amplification. Sequenced by immunoSEQ multiplex PCR; TCRdb stores in-frame clones only, minus some. For V, J and clone size, that table is used; D and trimming come from the DNA. The sample records about 110,000 clones, approximately 90% being singletons. The data were taken from a study of blood T cell repertoires in COVID-19. Study as a whole: Spain, Italy and the United States supplied samples that represented acute and convalescent COVID-19. Sources were T cells, B-cell-depleted T cells, or PBMCs; the material itself was cDNA or gDNA.

This clonotype originated in a human donor in a cohort sampled during active COVID-19. V usage is TRBV2 and J usage is TRBJ1-1; D is possibly TRBD1 (6 bases). The sequenced sample consisted of peripheral blood. The CDR3 nucleotides read TGTGCCAGCAGGCTACAGGGTGGGGTGCCGATCAACACTGAAGCTTTCTTT. This gives the protein CASRLQGGVPINTEAFF. Using reference TRBV2 and TRBJ1-1 for the parts outside the CDR3, the full variable domain is EPEVTQTPSHQVTQMGQEVILRCVPISNHLYFYWYRQILGQKVEFLVSFYNNEISEKSEIFDDQFSVERPDGSNFTLKIRSTKLEDSAMYFCASRLQGGVPINTEAFFGQGTRLTVV.